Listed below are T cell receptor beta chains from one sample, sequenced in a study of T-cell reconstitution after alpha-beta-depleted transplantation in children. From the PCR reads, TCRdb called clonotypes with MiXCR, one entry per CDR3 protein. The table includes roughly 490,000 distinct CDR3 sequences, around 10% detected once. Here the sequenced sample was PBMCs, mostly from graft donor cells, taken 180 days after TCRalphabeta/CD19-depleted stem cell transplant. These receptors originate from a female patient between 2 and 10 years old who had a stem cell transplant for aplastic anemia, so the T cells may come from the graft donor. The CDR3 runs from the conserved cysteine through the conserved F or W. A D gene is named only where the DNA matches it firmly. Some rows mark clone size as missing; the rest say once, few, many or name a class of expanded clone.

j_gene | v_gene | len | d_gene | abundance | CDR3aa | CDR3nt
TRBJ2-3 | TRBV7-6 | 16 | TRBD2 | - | CASSPELAGVPDTQYF | TGTGCCAGCAGCCCGGAGCTAGCGGGAGTCCCAGATACGCAGTATTTT
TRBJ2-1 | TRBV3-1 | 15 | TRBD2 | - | CASSQREREANEQFF | TGTGCCAGCAGCCAAAGAGAGCGGGAGGCCAATGAGCAGTTCTTC
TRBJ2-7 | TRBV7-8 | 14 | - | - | CASSLGGPPDEQYF | TGTGCCAGCAGCTTAGGGGGCCCCCCGGACGAGCAGTACTTC
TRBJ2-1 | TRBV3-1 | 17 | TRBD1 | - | CASCQVFQGASSDEQFF | TGTGCCTCCTGCCAAGTATTTCAGGGGGCCAGCTCGGATGAGCAGTTCTTC
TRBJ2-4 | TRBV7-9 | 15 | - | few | CASSLVTGDKNIQYF | TGTGCCAGCAGCTTAGTGACAGGTGACAAAAACATTCAGTACTTC
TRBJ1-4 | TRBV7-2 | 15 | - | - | CASSLGPGTNEKLFF | TGTGCCAGCAGCTTAGGACCGGGAACTAATGAAAAACTGTTTTTT
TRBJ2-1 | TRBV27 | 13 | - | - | CASSLKGYNEQFF | TGTGCCAGCAGTTTGAAAGGGTACAATGAGCAGTTCTTC
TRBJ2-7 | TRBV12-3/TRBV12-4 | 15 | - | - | CASSFLVGASYEQYF | TGTGCCAGCAGTTTTCTTGTCGGAGCTTCCTACGAGCAGTACTTC
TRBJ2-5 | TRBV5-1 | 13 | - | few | CASSLWSQETQYF | TGCGCCAGCAGCTTGTGGAGTCAAGAGACCCAGTACTTC
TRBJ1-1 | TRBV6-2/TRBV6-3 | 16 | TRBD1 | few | CASSSGRTGRNTEAFF | TGTGCCAGCAGTTCGGGGAGGACAGGGAGGAACACTGAAGCTTTCTTT
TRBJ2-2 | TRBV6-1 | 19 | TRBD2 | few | CASLTHLVAGPASSGELFF | TGTGCCAGCTTAACTCACCTTGTAGCGGGACCAGCTAGTTCGGGGGAGCTGTTTTTT
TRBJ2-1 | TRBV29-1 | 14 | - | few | CSAFYGRSGDEQFF | TGCAGCGCCTTTTACGGGAGATCGGGCGATGAGCAGTTCTTC
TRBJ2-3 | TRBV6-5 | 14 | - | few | CASSYSTLTDTQYF | TGTGCCAGCAGTTACTCGACCCTGACAGATACGCAGTATTTT
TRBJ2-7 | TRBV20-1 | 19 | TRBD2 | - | CSARVPWERGLAGGREQYF | TGCAGTGCTAGAGTTCCCTGGGAGAGGGGACTAGCGGGAGGGAGGGAGCAGTACTTC
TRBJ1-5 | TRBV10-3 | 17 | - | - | CAISEEGTGYGNQPQHF | TGTGCCATCAGTGAGGAGGGTACGGGGTATGGCAATCAGCCCCAGCATTTT
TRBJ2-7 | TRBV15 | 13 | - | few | CATSREPTYEQYF | TGTGCCACCAGCAGAGAGCCTACCTACGAGCAGTACTTC
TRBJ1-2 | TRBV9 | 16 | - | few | CASSSTGQRGFYGYTF | TGTGCCAGCAGTTCTACGGGGCAGAGGGGTTTCTATGGCTACACCTTC
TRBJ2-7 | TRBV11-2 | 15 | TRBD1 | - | CASRRPGQSSYEQYF | TGTGCCAGCAGGCGCCCGGGACAGAGCTCCTACGAGCAGTACTTC
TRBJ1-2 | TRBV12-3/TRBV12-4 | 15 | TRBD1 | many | CASSLRGQELKGYTF | TGTGCCAGCAGCCTCAGAGGACAGGAGTTAAAGGGCTACACCTTC
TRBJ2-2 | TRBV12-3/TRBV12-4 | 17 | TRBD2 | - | CASSRGLAALGTGELFF | TGTGCCAGCAGCAGGGGACTAGCCGCCTTGGGCACCGGGGAGCTGTTTTTT
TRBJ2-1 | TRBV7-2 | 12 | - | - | CASSSQANEQFF | TGTGCCAGCAGCTCCCAGGCCAATGAGCAGTTCTTC
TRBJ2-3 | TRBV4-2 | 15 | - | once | CASSQRGSSQDTQYF | TGTGCCAGCAGCCAACGGGGGTCTTCCCAAGATACGCAGTATTTT
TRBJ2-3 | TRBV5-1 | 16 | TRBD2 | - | CASSGELAGVADTQYF | TGCGCCAGCAGCGGAGAGCTAGCGGGAGTGGCAGATACGCAGTATTTT
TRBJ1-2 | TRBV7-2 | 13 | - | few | CASSPRRDYGYTF | TGTGCCAGCAGCCCCCGCCGGGACTATGGCTACACCTTC
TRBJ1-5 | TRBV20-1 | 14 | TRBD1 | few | CSGRGRTGNQPQHF | TGCAGTGGGAGGGGGCGAACTGGCAATCAGCCCCAGCATTTT
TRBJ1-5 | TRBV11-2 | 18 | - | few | CASSLNSGQRDSNQPQHF | TGTGCCAGCAGCTTAAATTCAGGACAACGGGATAGCAATCAGCCCCAGCATTTT
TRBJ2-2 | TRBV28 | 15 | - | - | CASSVHRVISGELFF | TGTGCCAGCAGTGTCCACAGGGTTATTAGCGGGGAGCTGTTTTTT
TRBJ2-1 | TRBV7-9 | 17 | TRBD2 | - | CASSDTGGLAGYNEQFF | TGTGCCAGCAGCGACACGGGGGGACTAGCGGGCTACAATGAGCAGTTCTTC
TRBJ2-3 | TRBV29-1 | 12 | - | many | CSLRRLADTQYF | TGCAGCCTCCGGCGTCTTGCGGATACGCAGTATTTT
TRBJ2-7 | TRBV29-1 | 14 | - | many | CSVEDVASSYEQYF | TGCAGCGTTGAAGATGTCGCAAGCTCCTACGAGCAGTACTTC
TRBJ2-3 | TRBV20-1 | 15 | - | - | CSARDPRDLGSRRYF | TGCAGTGCTAGAGACCCCCGGGACTTGGGGTCTAGGAGGTATTTT
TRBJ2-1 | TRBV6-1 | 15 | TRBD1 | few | CASSAGGAGSNEQFF | TGTGCCAGCAGTGCAGGGGGCGCGGGTAGTAATGAGCAGTTCTTC
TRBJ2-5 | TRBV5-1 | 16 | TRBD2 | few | CASSVAGTSGQETQYF | TGCGCCAGCAGCGTCGCCGGGACTAGCGGACAAGAGACCCAGTACTTC
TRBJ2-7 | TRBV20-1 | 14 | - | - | CSAESAYLQGEQYF | TGCAGTGCCGAGTCAGCTTACCTTCAGGGAGAGCAGTACTTC
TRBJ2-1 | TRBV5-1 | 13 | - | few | CASSSFDYGEQFF | TGCGCCAGCAGCTCTTTTGACTACGGTGAGCAGTTCTTC
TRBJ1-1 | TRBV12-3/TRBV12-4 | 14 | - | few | CASREGTRNTEAFF | TGTGCCAGCAGGGAGGGGACTAGGAACACTGAAGCTTTCTTT
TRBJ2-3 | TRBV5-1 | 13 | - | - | CASSQAQDSKEYF | TGCGCCAGCAGCCAGGCGCAGGACTCGAAAGAGTATTTT
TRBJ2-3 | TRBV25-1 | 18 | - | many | CASSDKVTGILLADTQYF | TGTGCCAGCAGTGACAAGGTTACCGGGATTCTTCTGGCAGATACGCAGTATTTT
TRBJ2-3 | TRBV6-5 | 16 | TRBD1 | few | CASSYSGTGTPDTQYF | TGTGCCAGCAGTTACTCTGGGACAGGGACCCCAGATACGCAGTATTTT
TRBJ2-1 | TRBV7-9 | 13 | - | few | CASSLSDGFGKFF | TGTGCCAGCAGCTTAAGTGACGGGTTCGGTAAGTTCTTC
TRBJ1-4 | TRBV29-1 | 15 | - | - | CSVAKGGRANEKLFF | TGCAGCGTTGCGAAGGGGGGCAGAGCTAATGAAAAACTGTTTTTT
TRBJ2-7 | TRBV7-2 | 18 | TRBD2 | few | CASSLRLAGPPFKYEQYF | TGTGCCAGCAGCTTACGGCTAGCGGGACCCCCCTTTAAGTACGAGCAGTACTTC
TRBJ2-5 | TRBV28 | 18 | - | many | CASSFIGWSAQGKETQYF | TGTGCCAGCAGTTTCATCGGGTGGTCTGCACAGGGTAAAGAGACCCAGTACTTC
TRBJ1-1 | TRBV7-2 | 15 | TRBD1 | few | CASTGQGGWNTEAFF | TGTGCCAGCACCGGACAGGGCGGTTGGAACACTGAAGCTTTCTTT
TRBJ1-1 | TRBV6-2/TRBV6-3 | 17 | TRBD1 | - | CASSYGGRQGPDTEAFF | TGTGCCAGCAGTTACGGGGGGCGACAGGGTCCAGACACTGAAGCTTTCTTT
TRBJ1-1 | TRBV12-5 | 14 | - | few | CASGLKKGGTEAFF | TGTGCTAGTGGTTTAAAGAAGGGTGGCACTGAAGCTTTCTTT
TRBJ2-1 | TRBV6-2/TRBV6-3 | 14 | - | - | CASSYPGRGNEQFF | TGTGCCAGCAGTTACCCGGGGAGGGGGAATGAGCAGTTCTTC
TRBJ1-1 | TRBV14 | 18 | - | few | CASSQINKDLTLNTEAFF | TGTGCCAGCAGCCAAATAAATAAAGACCTCACCCTGAACACTGAAGCTTTCTTT
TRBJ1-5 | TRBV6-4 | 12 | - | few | CASMPETGPQHF | TGTGCCAGCATGCCGGAGACCGGGCCCCAGCATTTT
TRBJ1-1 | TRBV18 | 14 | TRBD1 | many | CASSPAGGGRGPFF | TGTGCCAGCTCACCTGCAGGGGGCGGGCGTGGACCTTTCTTT
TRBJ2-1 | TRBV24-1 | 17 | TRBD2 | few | CATSDAAAGRSGNEQFF | TGTGCCACCAGTGACGCGGCGGCTGGGCGTAGCGGGAATGAGCAGTTCTTC
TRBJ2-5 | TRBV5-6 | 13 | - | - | CASSSAYYGTQYF | TGTGCCAGCAGCTCTGCCTACTACGGGACCCAGTACTTC
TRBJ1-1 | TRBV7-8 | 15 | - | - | CASSVKDRPNTEAFF | TGTGCCAGCAGCGTCAAGGACAGACCGAACACTGAAGCTTTCTTT
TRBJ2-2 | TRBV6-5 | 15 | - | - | CASSYRDTNTGELFF | TGTGCCAGCAGTTACCGGGACACCAACACCGGGGAGCTGTTTTTT
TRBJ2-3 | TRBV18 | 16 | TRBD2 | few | CASSPFGTSSADTQYF | TGTGCCAGCTCACCATTCGGGACTAGCAGCGCAGATACGCAGTATTTT